A single sample is the source of the 19 T cell receptor beta chains below, sequenced in a study of regulatory T cells in long-lasting Graves disease. Time point reported: newly diagnosed GD, antithyroid drugs for less than 3 months. The TCR library used RNA extracted from PBMCs. In building TCR beta libraries, iRepertoire HTBI primers were used together with Arm-PCR of CDR3 regions. TCRdb recomputed calls from the multiplex PCR reads with MiXCR, one row per CDR3 protein. Of roughly 430,000 distinct CDR3 sequences in the sample, around 17% were seen once. The same sample was also used in a study of T cells in Graves' hyperthyroidism and ophthalmopathy.

This specimen consisted of peripheral blood mononuclear cells (PBMCs), obtained at new diagnosis, from a patient treated with antithyroid drugs. Every receptor here comes from a woman in her thirties with Graves disease.

This clonotype was seen a handful of times. J is TRBJ2-7 and V is TRBV28; the match to TRBD2 covers 14 bases. The junction had 11 bases not matched to a gene; V was cut back by 3 bases and J by 4 bases. The CDR3 consists of 18 residues. CDR1 is MDHEN, CDR2 SYDVKM, per germline. The CDR3 spells CASSFSGTSGSNFYEQYF. The DNA of the CDR3 is TGTGCCAGCAGTTTTTCAGGGACTAGCGGGAGCAATTTTTACGAGCAGTACTTC.

This clonotype was observed many times. The chain has TRBV3-1 and TRBJ1-1, with D uncertain. The CDR3 has 15 amino acids. Trimming shortened V by 0 bases and J by 0 bases, and 8 bases separated the two germline ends. Germline V gene lookup returns CDR1 LGHDT and CDR2 YNNKEL (reference sequence). The CDR3 DNA reads as TGTGCCAGCAGCCAAGATCCGGGAATGAACACTGAAGCTTTCTTT. Its translation: CASSQDPGMNTEAFF.

This clonotype was counted a few times. The chain links TRBV4-1 to TRBJ1-2, with a possible D match to TRBD1 (6 bases). Per germline, CDR1 MGHRA and CDR2 YSYEKL. The V and J ends lost 4 bases and 2 bases respectively, with 26 bases between them. The CDR3 loop spans 19 amino acids. The CDR3 bases are TGCGCCAGCAGCCTTAATCTGGGGGGCGCCGTGAAGGGGAACTATGGCTACACCTTC. It specifies CASSLNLGGAVKGNYGYTF.

The sample holds many counts of this clonotype. CDR3 nucleotides: TGTGCCAGCAGGGGCAGCACAGATACGCAGTATTTT. Amino acids: CASRGSTDTQYF. The chain uses TRBV6-1 and TRBJ2-3; D not certain. Germline values: CDR1 MNHNS, CDR2 SASEGT. The CDR3 spans 12 residues. Trimming left V 6 bases short and J 0 bases short, with 4 bases between.

This clonotype was seen many times. V usage is TRBV5-1 and J usage is TRBJ2-1; 9 nucleotides align to TRBD1. The CDR3 has 14 amino acids. CDR1 SGHRS and CDR2 YFSETQ come from the germline V gene. J lost 10 bases, V lost 7 bases, and 12 bases had no gene match. CDR3 DNA: TGCGCCAGCGGACAGGGGAGGGGGATCGGGGAGCAGTTCTTC. It specifies CASGQGRGIGEQFF.

This clonotype occurred many times. This chain joins TRBV29-1 and TRBJ2-2; 9 positions agree with TRBD2. The germline V gene has CDR1 SQVTM and CDR2 ANQGSEA. The J segment lost 8 bases and the V segment lost 7 bases, leaving 8 bases of the junction unmatched. The CDR3 has 13 residues. CDR3 protein: CSGVREGHGELFF. The CDR3 region has the DNA TGCAGCGGAGTGCGGGAGGGCCATGGGGAGCTGTTTTTT.

This clonotype was recorded many times. The V gene is TRBV11-2, the J gene TRBJ2-1; D possibly corresponds to TRBD2 (6 bases). Trimming removed 2 bases at V and 15 bases at J, with 14 bases between. The CDR3 is 12 residues long. CDR1 is SGHAT, CDR2 FQNNGV, per germline. The chain's CDR3 is CASSLFRERPFF. CDR3 in DNA: TGTGCCAGCAGCTTATTTCGGGAGAGACCGTTCTTC.

At least ten counts were recorded for this clonotype. The chain links TRBV27 to TRBJ2-7; tentative D call: TRBD1 (6 bases). V shed 0 bases and J shed 1 base, with 10 bases lying between them. The length of the CDR3 is 15 residues. CDR1 is MNHEY and CDR2 is SMNVEV in the germline V gene (reference sequence). CDR3 region: CASSLSPGQSYEQYF. CDR3 in DNA: TGTGCCAGCAGTTTATCGCCGGGACAATCCTACGAGCAGTACTTC.

This clonotype was observed many times. The gene calls are TRBV20-1 and TRBJ2-1; 9 bases map to TRBD2. Germline CDR1 is DFQATT and CDR2 is SNEGSKA (reference sequence). This CDR3 spans 15 amino acids. J lost 4 bases, V lost 0 bases, and 4 bases had no gene match. The CDR3 is CSARDILAGYNEQFF. CDR3 nucleotide sequence: TGCAGTGCTAGAGATATACTAGCGGGTTACAATGAGCAGTTCTTC.

This clonotype was counted between two and nine times. The CDR3 loop is CSAALDPTDTQYF. In nucleotides, the CDR3 is TGCAGCGCCGCACTAGATCCCACAGATACGCAGTATTTT. The chain combines TRBV29-1 with TRBJ2-3; tentative D call: TRBD2 (5 bases). This CDR3 is 13 amino acids long. Trimming removed 7 bases at V and 2 bases at J, with 13 bases between. Germline assignment: CDR1 SQVTM and CDR2 ANQGSEA.

This clonotype was detected a few times. CDR3 in amino acids: CASSVTSGRSEQYF. The CDR3 coding sequence is TGTGCCAGCAGTGTGACTAGCGGGAGAAGCGAGCAGTACTTC. The chain carries TRBV27 and TRBJ2-7, with 12 nucleotides matching TRBD2. This CDR3 is 14 amino acids long. V trimming: 5 bases; J trimming: 6 bases; junction bases outside the gene matches: 5. Germline V lookup: CDR1 MNHEY, CDR2 SMNVEV (reference sequence).

This clonotype has a count of ten or more. This rearrangement joins TRBV11-3 to TRBJ2-6; D is unresolved. V was cut by 3 bases and J by 3 bases, with 9 bases left in between. From germline, CDR1 is SGHNT and CDR2 YENEEA. There are 15 residues in the CDR3. The CDR3 DNA is TGTGCCAGCAGCTTTGGGTTAGATGGGGCCAACGTCCTGACTTTC. Amino acids: CASSFGLDGANVLTF.

The V and J genes are TRBV20-1 and TRBJ1-2; D call uncertain. The CDR3 runs to 13 residues. Trimming took 2 bases from V and 6 from J, leaving 13 bases between them. CDR1 is DFQATT, CDR2 SNEGSKA, per germline (reference sequence). CDR3 residues: CSARLGFGDGYTF. DNA of the CDR3: TGCAGTGCTAGATTAGGGTTTGGTGATGGCTACACCTTC.

This clonotype was picked up many times. This chain joins TRBV11-2 and TRBJ2-3; 14 bases align to TRBD2. CDR1 and CDR2 (germline): SGHAT, FQNNGV. This CDR3 comprises 18 residues. Losses at the gene ends were 6 bases for V and 0 bases for J; bases not matched to a gene: 8. CDR3 in DNA: TGTGCCAGCAGACGACCGGGACTAGCGGGAGCAAGCACAGATACGCAGTATTTT. Amino acids: CASRRPGLAGASTDTQYF.

This clonotype was seen many times. The chain employs TRBV7-2 and TRBJ2-5; perhaps TRBD1 as D (6 bases). The CDR3 is made up of 15 amino acids. Germline V gene sequence: CDR1 SGHTA, CDR2 FQGNSA. Between the trimmed V and J ends, which lost 4 bases and 4 bases, there was a span of 16 bases. In DNA, the CDR3 is TGTGCCAGCAGCTCTACAGGGCTTTTAGGAGAGACCCAGTACTTC. Protein product: CASSSTGLLGETQYF.

In its sample, this clonotype was seen many times. The chain has TRBV7-9 and TRBJ2-3; 7 nucleotides align to TRBD2. The germline CDR1 and CDR2 sequences are SEHNR and FQNEAQ (reference sequence). The CDR3 loop spans 15 amino acids. V dropped 1 base and J dropped 1; count of bases not matched to a gene: 2. CDR3 in DNA: TGTGCCAGCAGCTTAGGAGGACTAGGCACAGATACGCAGTATTTT. This encodes CASSLGGLGTDTQYF.

This clonotype was observed many times. The V gene is TRBV18, the J gene TRBJ2-7, with TRBD1 as a possible D gene (5 bases). The CDR3 is 15 residues long. Trimming took off 2 bases at V and 0 bases at J, with 11 bases between the two ends. Germline assignment: CDR1 KGHSH and CDR2 LQKENI. The CDR3 DNA reads as TGTGCCAGCTCACCATTACAGGAAAGCTCCTACGAGCAGTACTTC. Translation: CASSPLQESSYEQYF.

As for this clonotype: A much larger clone differs from this one at a single base, so this may be a read error. Since the CDR3 does not end with the conserved phenylalanine or tryptophan, this likely comes from a read error. The gene calls are TRBV12-3 or TRBV12-4 and TRBJ2-1; 9 nucleotides match TRBD2. The CDR3 totals 15 residues. V trimming: 5 bases; J trimming: 0 bases; junction bases outside the gene matches: 2. CDR3 coding DNA: TGTGCCAGCAGTCCGGGACTAGCCTCCTACAATGAGCAGTTCCTC. Translation: CASSPGLASYNEQFL.

This clonotype was picked up many times. V gene TRBV6-1 combines with J gene TRBJ1-1, with D uncertain. Germline V CDR1 and CDR2: MNHNS, SASEGT. CDR3 size: 14 residues. V dropped 7 bases and J dropped 0 bases, with 12 bases sitting between them. CDR3 coding DNA: TGTGCCAGCACTAAGACCCTAATGAACACTGAAGCTTTCTTT. It translates to CASTKTLMNTEAFF.